This TCR beta chain was recovered during a study of T cells in Graves' hyperthyroidism and ophthalmopathy. Many counts were recorded for this clonotype. No antigen is known for it. It was RNA transcripts that yielded the amplified TCR beta CDR3 regions. The HTBI primer set drove a first-round RT-PCR of the TCR CDR3. TCRdb called the multiplex PCR reads again in MiXCR, with one record for every CDR3 protein. Of some 600,000 distinct CDR3 sequences listed, roughly 14% were seen once; the top ten hold around 5.4%. Blood from later-ophthalmopathy patients was taken at first hyperthyroidism diagnosis. PBMCs stemmed from approximately 9.1 ml fresh peripheral blood. Whole-study findings and limits: A 13 V-J signature model discriminated ophthalmopathy versus stable hyperthyroidism. Researchers found most expanded thyroid clonotypes above 0.001 in blood as well.

Unmatched junction bases numbered 4, after V lost 5 bases and J lost 5 bases. Germline loops: CDR1 SGHRS, CDR2 YFSETQ. The CDR3 runs to 13 residues. Sequencing was carried out using blood. This chain joins TRBV5-1 and TRBJ1-1; 9 bases line up with TRBD1. The clonotype was recovered from a woman aged 25 to 45 with Graves' hyperthyroidism that later progressed to Graves' ophthalmopathy. The CDR3 region is CASRQGAPTEAFF. In nucleotides, the CDR3 is TGCGCCAGCAGACAGGGGGCACCGACTGAAGCTTTCTTT.